A few counts support the clone carrying this T cell receptor (beta chain). Antigen specificity is unknown. Employing constant-segment primers, 5'RACE generated TCR alpha and TCR beta cDNA libraries bearing sample barcodes and UMIs. TCRdb reanalysed the 5' RACE reads using MiXCR and keeps one entry per CDR3 protein. The repertoire consists of under 300,000 distinct CDR3 sequences, with roughly 8.2% occurring once and the leading ten covering roughly 23%. This entry comes from a study of T-cell memory formation after mild COVID-19. Background on the study: The study found TCR clusters largely donor specific.

Points from the study as a whole: Second-wave clones reaching peak frequency on day 37 lacked confirmed SARS-CoV-2 specificity. Detection of some responders pre-infection suggested pre-existing cross-reactive memory T cells participated.

V dropped 3 bases and J dropped 8 bases, with 14 bases sitting between them. The CDR3 has 14 residues. The V gene is TRBV12-3 or TRBV12-4, the J gene TRBJ2-1; D might be TRBD1 (5 bases). Specimen: PBMCs or a T cell subset sorted from them (not recorded which). The sequence was collected from a man aged 18 to 30 who had mild COVID-19 (a few samples of this study predate the infection). Cell type and time point are not known. CDR3 coding DNA: TGTGCCAGCAGTTTGGGGCGAGCCCGACATGAGCAGTTCTTC. Protein sequence: CASSLGRARHEQFF.